This TCR beta chain was observed in a study of human T cells and chemical hapten exposure. Study results and limitations: Expanded TCRs made up significantly more big CDR3 similarity clusters than controls did.

In its sample, this clonotype was seen many times. Its antigen is unidentified. TCRdb reprocessed the RACE reads with MiXCR, giving one entry per CDR3 protein. The repertoire holds fewer than 60,000 distinct CDR3 sequences, 11% seen once, with 3% to 4.5% in the top ten. V was pared by 5 bases and J by 0 bases, with 11 bases between. The CDR3 has 14 amino acids. Germline lookup yields CDR1 DFQATT and CDR2 SNEGSKA (reference sequence). Time point given: pre-sensitization, week 0. Regarding treatment: therapeutic diphenylcyclopropenone sensitization with weekly scalp DPC. The receptor comes from a woman aged 40-49 years with alopecia areata. Some clones in this sample may be carry-over from other donors' samples. The sequencing here drew on whole blood, taken in connection with sensitization to the hapten diphenylcyclopropenone (DPC). The chain recombines TRBV20-1 with TRBJ1-5; maybe TRBD1 (6 bases). CDR3 coding DNA: TGCAGTGCTCCCCCCAGGGGTAGCAATCAGCCCCAGCATTTT. This translates into CSAPPRGSNQPQHF.